These 31 T cell receptor beta chains were sequenced from one sample in a study of radiotherapy plus CTLA-4 blockade in lung cancer. Here immunoSEQ multiplex PCR was the method, and the copy in TCRdb shows in-frame clones only, minus some. The table has around 90,000 clones, 83% seen once. Specimen: peripheral blood, collected from a patient treated with radiotherapy plus ipilimumab. The receptors shown here come from a human donor with non-small cell lung cancer who had stable disease on radiotherapy plus ipilimumab.

The V and J genes are TRBV30 and TRBJ1-1; possible D gene TRBD1, 5 bases. Germline CDR1 is GTSNPN and CDR2 is SVGIG (reference sequence). The CDR3 length is 12 residues. V was clipped by 5 bases and J by 6 bases, with 13 bases between them. The CDR3 here is CAWAGYISEAFF. The DNA of the CDR3 is TGTGCCTGGGCAGGGTATATCTCTGAAGCTTTCTTT.

V gene TRBV7-2 combines with J gene TRBJ1-2; D is possibly TRBD1 (6 bases). Per the germline V gene, CDR1 is SGHTA and CDR2 is FQGNSA. Between the trimmed V and J ends, which lost 0 bases and 4 bases, there was a span of 15 bases. CDR3 length equals 16 residues. The CDR3 nucleotides are TGTGCCAGCAGCTTAGCGGTTACGGGGGGCGTCTATGGCTACACCTTC. Translation: CASSLAVTGGVYGYTF.

This clone was seen more than once but under ten times. The chain joins TRBV5-8 to TRBJ1-2; D possibly corresponds to TRBD1 (6 bases). There are 15 residues in the CDR3. Germline CDR1 SGHTS, CDR2 YDEGEE. V shed 3 bases and J shed 5 bases, with 17 bases lying between them. CDR3 in amino acids: CASSSWSRQEYGYTF. CDR3 DNA: TGTGCCAGCAGCTCCTGGAGCCGACAGGAGTATGGCTACACCTTC.

The chain employs TRBV9 and TRBJ2-7; 10 positions match TRBD2. J was trimmed by 6 bases and V by 4 bases; bases with no gene match: 10. The CDR3 contains 15 residues. Germline CDR1 and CDR2: SGDLS and YYNGEE. The CDR3 bases are TGTGCCAGCAGCCCCCGGGCTAGCGGGAGTATCGAGCAGTACTTC. Amino acids: CASSPRASGSIEQYF.

In its sample, this clone was seen a few times. This same CDR3 is encoded by further DNA sequences in the sample. The V gene is TRBV7-6, the J gene TRBJ1-2; the D is unclear. The V and J ends lost 5 bases and 2 bases respectively, with 9 bases between them. Germline lookup yields CDR1 SGHVS and CDR2 FNYEAQ. The CDR3 covers 13 residues. CDR3 bases: TGTGCCAGCAGCCCGGAGGACAACTATGGCTACACCTTC. It specifies CASSPEDNYGYTF.

The chain joins TRBV9 to TRBJ2-5; D could derive from TRBD1 or TRBD2 (5 bases each). The germline V gene encodes CDR1 SGDLS and CDR2 YYNGEE. There are 15 residues in the CDR3. Trimming removed 4 bases from V and 6 bases from J, with 19 bases in between. Here the CDR3 reads CASSPNSNGGQTQYF. DNA of the CDR3: TGTGCCAGCAGCCCGAACTCAAATGGGGGACAGACCCAGTACTTC.

This chain connects TRBV11-2 to TRBJ1-1, with unresolved D. CDR1 SGHAT and CDR2 FQNNGV come from the germline V gene. V was shortened by 2 bases and J by 7 bases, with 8 bases between the two germline ends. This CDR3 has 12 residues. CDR3 DNA: TGTGCCAGCAGCTTAACTAAGTTTGAAGCTTTCTTT. It codes for CASSLTKFEAFF.

This clone was detected once. V and J are TRBV9 and TRBJ1-2; 8 bases line up with TRBD1. Germline-derived CDR1 and CDR2 are SGDLS and YYNGEE. Germline trimming cut 4 bases from V and 5 bases from J; bases unmatched to any gene: 4. The CDR3 is 13 residues long. CDR3 sequence: CASSPTGGYGYTF. The DNA for the CDR3 is TGTGCCAGCAGCCCTACAGGGGGGTATGGCTACACCTTC.

This clone came up a few times. V and J are TRBV9 and TRBJ2-5; 7 bases are shared with TRBD2. V was pared by 0 bases and J by 5 bases, with 7 bases of the junction left unmatched. The CDR3 is 15 amino acids. Germline CDR1 reads SGDLS; CDR2 reads YYNGEE. CDR3 DNA: TGTGCCAGCAGCGTAGGGGGAGGGAGGGCGGAGACCCAGTACTTC. It specifies CASSVGGGRAETQYF. The complete variable domain, with remaining parts taken from reference TRBV9 and TRBJ2-5, reads DSGVTQTPKHLITATGQRVTLRCSPRSGDLSVYWYQQSLDQGLQFLIQYYNGEERAKGNILERFSAQQFPDLHSELNLSSLELGDSALYFCASSVGGGRAETQYFGPGTRLLVL.

This clone came up a few times. This sequence joins TRBV6-1 and TRBJ2-1, with 9 positions matching TRBD2. Germline CDR1 and CDR2: MNHNS and SASEGT. The CDR3 is made up of 15 amino acids. Trimming took 4 bases from V and 0 from J; bases not matched to a gene: 1. The CDR3 DNA reads as TGTGCCAGCAGTGGCGGGGGGGGCTCCTACAATGAGCAGTTCTTC. Its translation: CASSGGGGSYNEQFF.

This clone is a singleton in its sample. The rearrangement joins TRBV7-9 to TRBJ1-6, with TRBD1 matching 7 bases. Unmatched junction bases numbered 3, after V lost 1 base and J lost 6 bases. The germline gives CDR1 SEHNR, CDR2 FQNEAQ (reference sequence). This CDR3 has 15 residues. Here the CDR3 DNA reads TGTGCCAGCAGCTTAGGGAACAGGGGTAATTCACCCCTCCACTTT. Protein sequence: CASSLGNRGNSPLHF. The full variable domain, completed using reference TRBV7-9 and TRBJ1-6, is DTGVSQNPRHKITKRGQNVTFRCDPISEHNRLYWYRQTLGQGPEFLTYFQNEAQLEKSRLLSDRFSAERPKGSFSTLEIQRTEQGDSAMYLCASSLGNRGNSPLHFGNGTRLTVT.

The table lists this clone with a few counts. J is TRBJ2-5 and V is TRBV7-2; no definite D call. This CDR3 is built from 13 residues. The V end was cut by 5 bases, the J end by 9 bases, with 16 bases between. Germline values: CDR1 SGHTA, CDR2 FQGNSA. CDR3 bases: TGTGCCAGCAGCCCCCGATCTAACCAGGCCCAGTACTTC. This encodes CASSPRSNQAQYF.

This rearrangement joins TRBV2 to TRBJ1-4, with TRBD1 identical over 9 bases. The junction had 9 bases not matched to a gene; V was cut back by 6 bases and J by 7 bases. CDR3 length: 15 residues. CDR1 SNHLY and CDR2 FYNNEI come from the germline V gene. CDR3 DNA sequence: TGTGCCAGCAGCGAAAACAGGGGGCAGGGTGAAAAACTGTTTTTT. Protein sequence: CASSENRGQGEKLFF. Together with reference TRBV2 and TRBJ1-4, the CDR3 gives the full variable domain: EPEVTQTPSHQVTQMGQEVILRCVPISNHLYFYWYRQILGQKVEFLVSFYNNEISEKSEIFDDQFSVERPDGSNFTLKIRSTKLEDSAMYFCASSENRGQGEKLFFGSGTQLSVL.

This clone occurred a few times. Other DNA sequences within the sample encode an identical CDR3. The rearrangement links TRBV6-5 to TRBJ2-3; D tentatively fits TRBD1 or TRBD2 (6 bases each). The CDR3 has 15 residues. Germline V gene sequence: CDR1 MNHEY, CDR2 SVGAGI. V dropped 0 bases and J dropped 3 bases, with 10 bases sitting between them. CDR3: CASSYSRGRTDTQYF. DNA for the CDR3: TGTGCCAGCAGTTACTCACGGGGGCGTACAGATACGCAGTATTTT.

This clone has just one count. The chain uses TRBV7-9 and TRBJ2-1; 8 positions agree with TRBD1. CDR1 is SEHNR and CDR2 is FQNEAQ in the germline V gene (reference sequence). Germline trimming cut 5 bases from V and 9 bases from J; bases unmatched to any gene: 9. The length of the CDR3 is 14 residues. The CDR3 region is CASSPRQGQGEQFF. CDR3 coding DNA: TGTGCCAGCAGCCCCCGACAGGGGCAGGGTGAGCAGTTCTTC.

As to this clone: This sample also contains other DNA sequences that code for the same CDR3. This chain connects TRBV11-2 to TRBJ2-7; either TRBD1 or TRBD2 may fit D (6 bases each). This CDR3 has 15 amino acids. The V end was cut by 2 bases, the J end by 2 bases, with 13 bases between. CDR1 is SGHAT and CDR2 is FQNNGV in the germline V gene. CDR3 amino acids: CASSLFPGAAYEQYF. The CDR3, as DNA: TGTGCCAGCAGCTTATTTCCGGGGGCAGCCTACGAGCAGTACTTC.

The V and J genes are TRBV4-1 and TRBJ1-4; D gene unclear. Germline CDR1 reads MGHRA; CDR2 reads YSYEKL. With 1 base removed from V and 8 bases from J, the gap between germline ends came to 8 bases. This CDR3 comprises 13 residues. The CDR3 loop is CASSQGTEEKLFF. CDR3 DNA: TGCGCCAGCAGCCAAGGAACGGAAGAAAAACTGTTTTTT.

The chain links TRBV5-1 to TRBJ1-5, with TRBD1 matching 7 bases. Per germline, CDR1 SGHRS and CDR2 YFSETQ. The length of the CDR3 is 15 residues. The J segment lost 4 bases and the V segment lost 4 bases, leaving 8 bases of the junction unmatched. The CDR3 nucleotides read TGCGCCAGCAGCCCTGCCGGGACAGCTAATCAGCCCCAGCATTTT. Protein: CASSPAGTANQPQHF. The entire variable domain, with the rest obtained from reference TRBV5-1 and TRBJ1-5, is as follows: KAGVTQTPRYLIKTRGQQVTLSCSPISGHRSVSWYQQTPGQGLQFLFEYFSETQRNKGNFPGRFSGRQFSNSRSEMNVSTLELGDSALYLCASSPAGTANQPQHFGDGTRLSIL.

This clone has more than one count but fewer than ten. This chain links TRBV7-6 with TRBJ1-3; TRBD1 aligns across 7 bases. CDR1 is SGHVS and CDR2 is FNYEAQ in the germline V gene. V trimming: 2 bases; J trimming: 4 bases; junction bases outside the gene matches: 8. CDR3 length: 16 amino acids. The DNA for the CDR3 is TGTGCCAGCAGCTTATACGGCAGGGGGTCCGGAAACACCATATATTTT. Encoded protein: CASSLYGRGSGNTIYF.

The chain couples TRBV6-5 to TRBJ1-1; perhaps TRBD1 as D (6 bases). Trimming pared 2 bases from V and 7 bases from J, leaving 8 bases between. Germline V gene sequence: CDR1 MNHEY, CDR2 SVGAGI. There are 12 residues in the CDR3. The CDR3 region is CASSYMDSEAFF. CDR3 DNA: TGTGCCAGCAGTTACATGGACAGTGAAGCTTTCTTT.

This clone was found once. This chain joins TRBV11-2 and TRBJ2-7; D ambiguous. Germline loops: CDR1 SGHAT, CDR2 FQNNGV. The CDR3 covers 12 residues. V dropped 6 bases and J dropped 3 bases, with 9 bases sitting between them. This CDR3 reads CASRTESYEQYF. CDR3 DNA: TGTGCCAGCAGGACGGAAAGCTACGAGCAGTACTTC. The variable domain in full, completed from reference TRBV11-2 and TRBJ2-7, reads EAGVAQSPRYKIIEKRQSVAFWCNPISGHATLYWYQQILGQGPKLLIQFQNNGVVDDSQLPKDRFSAERLKGVDSTLKIQPAKLEDSAVYLCASRTESYEQYFGPGTRLTVT.

V is TRBV19 and J is TRBJ1-4, with 12 bases matching TRBD1. The CDR3 contains 14 residues. The trim removed 6 bases at V and 12 bases at J, leaving 8 bases unmatched. Germline lookup yields CDR1 LNHDA and CDR2 SQIVND (reference sequence). CDR3 DNA: TGTGCCAGTAGCCGGGACAGGGGGCATTCGGAACTGTTTTTT. Translation: CASSRDRGHSELFF.

The chain has TRBV15 and TRBJ2-7, with TRBD2 matching 13 bases. The V and J ends lost 3 bases and 3 bases, in that order; junction bases with no gene match: 2. CDR3 length: 15 amino acids. Per the germline V gene, CDR1 is LNHNV and CDR2 is YYDKDF (reference sequence). CDR3 residues: CATSRGLAGNYEQYF. The CDR3 DNA follows: TGTGCCACCAGCAGGGGACTAGCGGGAAACTACGAGCAGTACTTC.

The chain joins TRBV28 to TRBJ1-5, with a possible D match to TRBD1 (6 bases). This CDR3 spans 15 amino acids. V lost 8 bases to trimming and J lost 4 bases, with 18 bases between them. Germline V CDR1 and CDR2: MDHEN, SYDVKM. Here the CDR3 DNA reads TGTGCCAGCTATCCTAGGGGGGGCCCTAATCAGCCCCAGCATTTT. Residues: CASYPRGGPNQPQHF.

This chain links TRBV4-1 with TRBJ2-5; D is possibly TRBD1 (5 bases). Trimming left V 0 bases short and J 2 bases short, with 10 bases between. CDR1 MGHRA and CDR2 YSYEKL come from the germline V gene. The CDR3 has 15 residues. The CDR3 DNA sequence: TGCGCCAGCAGCCAAGATGGCAGGGATCAAGAGACCCAGTACTTC. Residues: CASSQDGRDQETQYF.

This chain uses TRBV10-1 with TRBJ2-3; D may be TRBD2 (6 bases). The CDR3 covers 15 residues. Trimming removed 6 bases at V and 2 bases at J, with 15 bases between. Looked up from germline, CDR1 is WNHNN and CDR2 is SYGVQD (reference sequence). For the CDR3, the DNA is TGCGCCAGCAGCCCAGGAGGGGTGGACACAGATACGCAGTATTTT. It is translated as CASSPGGVDTDTQYF.

The gene calls are TRBV18 and TRBJ2-3, with a tentative D call TRBD2 (5 bases). Germline lookup yields CDR1 KGHSH and CDR2 LQKENI. CDR3 size: 17 residues. Trimming took off 3 bases at V and 2 bases at J, with 18 bases between the two ends. CDR3 bases: TGTGCCAGCTCACCCTCCTGGACGGGATCGGCCACAGATACGCAGTATTTT. Translation: CASSPSWTGSATDTQYF.

The chain recombines TRBV7-9 with TRBJ1-5; D is unclear. Germline V gene sequence: CDR1 SEHNR, CDR2 FQNEAQ (reference sequence). The CDR3 sequence is 14 residues long. V was clipped by 5 bases and J by 7 bases, with 15 bases between them. DNA of the CDR3: TGTGCCAGCAGCCGAGGCGGAGTAGGGCAGCCCCAGCATTTT. Encoded protein: CASSRGGVGQPQHF.

This sequence joins TRBV30 and TRBJ2-3; D gene ambiguous. Deletions cut 3 bases from V and 4 bases from J, with 5 bases between. Germline CDR1 reads GTSNPN; CDR2 reads SVGIG (reference sequence). CDR3 length equals 11 residues. The CDR3 protein is CAWRESDTQYF. The CDR3 DNA sequence: TGTGCCTGGAGAGAATCAGATACGCAGTATTTT.

The CDR3 sequence: CASSWQGSEAFF. Written as DNA, the CDR3 is TGTGCCAGTAGTTGGCAGGGATCTGAAGCTTTCTTT. The V call is TRBV19, the J call TRBJ1-1, with D possibly being TRBD1 (5 bases). The CDR3 has 12 residues. V lost 5 bases, J lost 6 bases, and 10 bases lay in between. Germline V gene sequence: CDR1 LNHDA, CDR2 SQIVND (reference sequence).

V and J are TRBV28 and TRBJ1-2; possibly TRBD1 for D (6 bases). Deletions cut 5 bases from V and 8 bases from J, with 15 bases between. There are 13 residues in the CDR3. Germline-derived CDR1 and CDR2 are MDHEN and SYDVKM. The CDR3 loop is CASSPDSIYGYTF. CDR3 nucleotides: TGTGCCAGCAGTCCGGACAGCATTTACGGCTACACCTTC.